A single sample is the source of the 16 T cell receptor beta chains below, sequenced in a study of cytomegalovirus exposure and HLA in healthy donors. In the PCR, 60 Vbeta and 13 Jbeta primers were used. TCRdb's table, derived via immunoSEQ multiplex PCR, lists solely in-frame clones and lacks some. The sample shows under 200,000 clones, around 82% of them seen only once. The sample taken for sequencing was PBMCs. The receptors come from a boy under 18 in good health and CMV-seronegative.

The chain is built from TRBV30 and TRBJ1-2; the D gene is possibly TRBD1 (6 bases). CDR1 and CDR2 from the germline V gene are GTSNPN and SVGIG (reference sequence). The V gene lost 6 bases and the J gene lost 5 bases, with 19 bases spanning the gap. The CDR3 length is 14 residues. CDR3: CACTTRGTGYGYTF. The CDR3 DNA sequence: TGTGCCTGCACTACCAGGGGAACGGGGTATGGCTACACCTTC.

This chain joins TRBV20-1 and TRBJ2-7, with no clear D. Germline CDR1 and CDR2: DFQATT and SNEGSKA (reference sequence). The CDR3 covers 11 residues. V was shortened by 7 bases and J by 4 bases, with 11 bases between the two germline ends. The chain's CDR3 is CSVLYGYEQYF. The CDR3 nucleotides are TGCAGTGTCCTCTACGGGTACGAGCAGTACTTC.

The J gene is TRBJ1-2, the V gene TRBV27, with 8 bases that match TRBD1. The V gene end was trimmed by 7 bases and the J gene end by 2 bases; junction bases not matched to a gene: 3. This CDR3 contains 13 residues. In germline, CDR1 is MNHEY, CDR2 SMNVEV (reference sequence). CDR3 sequence (DNA): TGTGCCAGCATCCGGACAGGGAACTATGGCTACACCTTC. Protein product: CASIRTGNYGYTF.

The chain is built from TRBV4-3 and TRBJ2-3; D might be TRBD2 (6 bases). From germline, CDR1 is LGHNA and CDR2 YSLEER. V gave up 3 bases and J gave up 4 bases, with 14 bases separating them. The CDR3 spans 15 residues. CDR3 sequence: CASSQVPRGSDTQYF. The CDR3 DNA follows: TGCGCCAGCAGCCAGGTACCACGGGGGTCAGATACGCAGTATTTT.

This clone was observed a handful of times. J is TRBJ1-1 and V is TRBV27, with D unresolved. V lost 1 base and J 1 base, leaving 10 bases between the germline ends. Germline CDR1 is MNHEY and CDR2 is SMNVEV (reference sequence). CDR3 length equals 15 residues. The CDR3 spells CASSLYLPGNTEAFF. For the CDR3, the DNA is TGTGCCAGCAGTTTATATCTTCCCGGGAACACTGAAGCTTTCTTT.

V is TRBV9 and J is TRBJ1-5; perhaps TRBD1 as D (5 bases). V lost 3 bases to trimming and J lost 5 bases, with 18 bases between them. Looked up from germline, CDR1 is SGDLS and CDR2 is YYNGEE. The CDR3 sequence is 16 residues long. The CDR3 nucleotides read TGTGCCAGCAGCGCCGGGGACTCTGGGACTTATCAGCCCCAGCATTTT. Translating it yields CASSAGDSGTYQPQHF.

The V call is TRBV5-4, the J call TRBJ2-7; 7 bases agree with TRBD1. The CDR3 is made up of 14 amino acids. The germline CDR1 and CDR2 sequences are SGHNT and YYREEE (reference sequence). With 4 bases clipped from V and 5 bases from J, the junction kept 9 bases outside the gene matches. This CDR3 is CASSDRDRGNEQYF. CDR3 sequence (DNA): TGTGCCAGCAGCGACCGGGACAGAGGTAACGAGCAGTACTTC.

The V gene is TRBV25-1, the J gene TRBJ2-7; the D gene is possibly TRBD1 (6 bases). The CDR3 runs to 14 residues. Trimming took 0 bases from V and 3 from J, leaving 9 bases between them. Germline values: CDR1 MGHDK, CDR2 SYGVNS. The CDR3 reads CASSEYSDSYEQYF. CDR3 nucleotide sequence: TGTGCCAGCAGTGAATATTCGGACAGCTACGAGCAGTACTTC.

This clone was seen only once. This chain connects TRBV7-9 to TRBJ2-1; 10 positions agree with TRBD1. With V trimmed by 5 bases and J by 5 bases, 9 bases remained unmatched. Germline loops: CDR1 SEHNR, CDR2 FQNEAQ (reference sequence). CDR3 length: 16 residues. For the CDR3, the DNA is TGTGCCAGCAGCGAGAGACAGGGGGCAATGGACAATGAGCAGTTCTTC. This encodes CASSERQGAMDNEQFF.

The chain carries TRBV6-5 and TRBJ2-5; 8 bases match TRBD1. The end of the DNA fits TRBJ2-7 better, so the J call may be wrong. The CDR3 is 13 residues long. The germline V gene encodes CDR1 MNHEY and CDR2 SVGAGI. CDR3 protein: CASRRDRGSEQYF. The CDR3 bases are TGTGCCAGCAGACGCGACAGGGGCAGCGAGCAGTACTTC.

Only a few counts were recorded for this clone. The gene calls are TRBV9 and TRBJ2-7; D is perhaps TRBD2 (7 bases). The germline V gene has CDR1 SGDLS and CDR2 YYNGEE. The CDR3 extends over 16 amino acids. The V and J ends lost 2 bases and 3 bases respectively, with 18 bases between them. The CDR3 region is CASSVGGTSRYYEQYF. In nucleotides, the CDR3 is TGTGCCAGCAGCGTGGGGGGGACAAGTCGATACTACGAGCAGTACTTC. Full variable domain (rest looked up from reference TRBV9 and TRBJ2-7): DSGVTQTPKHLITATGQRVTLRCSPRSGDLSVYWYQQSLDQGLQFLIQYYNGEERAKGNILERFSAQQFPDLHSELNLSSLELGDSALYFCASSVGGTSRYYEQYFGPGTRLTVT.

Notes on this clone: Within the sample, other DNA sequences also encode this same CDR3. J is TRBJ2-2 and V is TRBV7-9; D possibly corresponds to TRBD2 (6 bases). Per the germline V gene, CDR1 is SEHNR and CDR2 is FQNEAQ (reference sequence). The V and J ends lost 3 bases and 3 bases respectively, with 8 bases between them. This CDR3 has 14 amino acids. CDR3 coding DNA: TGTGCCAGCAGCTTCTCTAGCGACACCGGGGAGCTGTTTTTT. This codes for CASSFSSDTGELFF.

This sequence joins TRBV7-6 and TRBJ1-1; the D gene is possibly TRBD1 (5 bases). The germline CDR1 and CDR2 sequences are SGHVS and FNYEAQ. This CDR3 spans 16 amino acids. Trimming stripped 8 bases from V and 1 base from J, with 20 bases between. CDR3 DNA: TGTGCCAGCGAATCGGTCAAGGGGCAGACGAACACTGAAGCTTTCTTT. It specifies CASESVKGQTNTEAFF.

There are a few counts of this clone. The CDR3 DNA sequence: TGTGCCAGCAGCGTAGTGAGGACAGGAGGGGGTAACGCTGAAGCTTTCTTT. Protein product: CASSVVRTGGGNAEAFF. V is TRBV9 and J is TRBJ1-1; 7 bases match TRBD1. In germline, CDR1 is SGDLS, CDR2 YYNGEE. V gave up 0 bases and J gave up 6 bases; unmatched junction bases: 14. The CDR3 spans 17 residues. The variable domain in full, completed from reference TRBV9 and TRBJ1-1, reads DSGVTQTPKHLITATGQRVTLRCSPRSGDLSVYWYQQSLDQGLQFLIQYYNGEERAKGNILERFSAQQFPDLHSELNLSSLELGDSALYFCASSVVRTGGGNAEAFFGQGTRLTVV.

This chain joins TRBV21-1 and TRBJ2-7; the D call TRBD1 from the table was never checked on the DNA. TRBV21-1 is described as a pseudogene. This CDR3 comprises 15 residues. Written as DNA, the CDR3 is TGTGCCAGCAGCAAAGATGAATGGCTGAACTACGAGCAGTACTTC. It is translated as CASSKDEWLNYEQYF.

The chain is built from TRBV29-1 and TRBJ2-1, with 9 bases lining up with TRBD2. Trimming took 7 bases from V and 2 from J; bases not matched to a gene: 15. The length of the CDR3 is 17 residues. Germline loops: CDR1 SQVTM, CDR2 ANQGSEA. The DNA for the CDR3 is TGCAGCGCTAAGGTGAAGCGGGGGGCCGAAACCTACAATGAGCAGTTCTTC. Its protein product is CSAKVKRGAETYNEQFF.